Following are 5 T cell receptor beta chains from one sample sequenced in a study of T cell responses to AZD1222 COVID-19 vaccine. Clones were sequenced by immunoSEQ multiplex PCR, and TCRdb holds only the in-frame ones, with some missing. The sample lists some 170,000 clones; just over 90% were seen once. The sequencing used peripheral blood, collected on day 0 of MenACWY control vaccination. These receptors originate from an adult in good health.

The rearrangement joins TRBV10-3 to TRBJ2-7; D is possibly TRBD2 (6 bases). CDR3 length: 15 amino acids. Trimming took 3 bases from V and 0 from J, leaving 12 bases between them. The V gene's germline CDR1 is ENHRY and CDR2 SYGVKD. The CDR3 region has the DNA TGTGCCATCAGTGATGTCGGGAGCCTCTCCTACGAGCAGTACTTC. This sequence encodes CAISDVGSLSYEQYF.

The rearrangement uses TRBV2 and TRBJ1-5, with 7 bases aligning to TRBD1. This CDR3 is built from 18 residues. Germline CDR1 reads SNHLY; CDR2 reads FYNNEI. The trim removed 5 bases at V and 3 bases at J, leaving 16 bases unmatched. CDR3 DNA: TGTGCCAGCAGTTTAAACCCCGACAGGGAGTATGACAATCAGCCCCAGCATTTT. Its translation: CASSLNPDREYDNQPQHF.

The chain links TRBV29-1 to TRBJ1-1, with no clear D. The length of the CDR3 is 12 residues. In germline, CDR1 is SQVTM, CDR2 ANQGSEA. V was cut by 4 bases and J by 3 bases, with 9 bases left in between. The CDR3 DNA sequence: TGCAGCGTTGCCAGACCAGACACTGAAGCTTTCTTT. It encodes CSVARPDTEAFF.

The rearrangement uses TRBV24-1 and TRBJ1-1, with TRBD1 matching over 8 bases. Losses at the gene ends were 2 bases for V and 3 bases for J; bases not matched to a gene: 7. Germline CDR1 is KGHDR and CDR2 is SFDVKD. The CDR3 consists of 16 residues. The CDR3 sequence: CATSDSRGQGYTEAFF. The CDR3 nucleotides are TGTGCCACCAGTGATTCCCGCGGACAGGGATACACTGAAGCTTTCTTT.

The chain uses TRBV4-1 and TRBJ2-7, with D perhaps TRBD2 (6 bases). Trimming removed 4 bases from V and 0 bases from J, with 16 bases in between. The CDR3 sequence is 16 residues long. The germline CDR1 and CDR2 sequences are MGHRA and YSYEKL. CDR3 nucleotides: TGCGCCAGCAGCCCGGGGGACCGGAGGGCCTCCTACGAGCAGTACTTC. Residues: CASSPGDRRASYEQYF.